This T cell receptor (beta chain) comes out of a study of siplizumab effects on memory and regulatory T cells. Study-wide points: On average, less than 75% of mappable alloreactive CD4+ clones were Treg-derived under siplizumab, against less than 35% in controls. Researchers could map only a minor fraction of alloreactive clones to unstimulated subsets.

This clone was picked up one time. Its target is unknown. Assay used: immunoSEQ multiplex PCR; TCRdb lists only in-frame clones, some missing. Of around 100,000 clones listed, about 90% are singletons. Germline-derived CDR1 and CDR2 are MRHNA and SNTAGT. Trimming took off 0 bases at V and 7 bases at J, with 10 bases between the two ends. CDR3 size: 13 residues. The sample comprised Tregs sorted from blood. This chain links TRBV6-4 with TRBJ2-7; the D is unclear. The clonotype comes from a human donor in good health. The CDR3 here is CASSDSPGREQYF. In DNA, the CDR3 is TGTGCCAGCAGTGACTCCCCGGGCAGGGAGCAGTACTTC.